This T cell receptor beta chain is drawn from a study of low-dose radiotherapy and immunotherapy resistance in tumors. TRAV- and TRBV-specific primers, spanning alpha and beta chains, primed first-strand cDNA. TCRs underwent 15 to 25 PCR cycles of amplification with a constant-region primer and V-primer adapter. Using its own MiXCR run on the reads, TCRdb lists one record per CDR3 protein. This sample carries 15,000 to 20,000 distinct CDR3 sequences, about 74% of them seen once, and the ten largest clones take over 10%. CDR1 is MDHEN and CDR2 is SYDVKM in the germline V gene. This CDR3 spans 15 amino acids. As for this clonotype: At one boundary the junction diverges from the germline segment, which might be a read error.

V is TRBV28 and J is TRBJ1-4, with 10 bases aligning to TRBD1. The receptor was derived from a human donor with advanced metastatic prostate, ovarian, gallbladder or colorectal cancer (not recorded which). This table probably holds off-target reads from a library built for another chain. CDR3 nucleotide sequence: TGTGCCAGCGGTTTTGTTCGGACAGGGGGGAGGAAACTGTTTTTT. Residues: CASGFVRTGGRKLFF.